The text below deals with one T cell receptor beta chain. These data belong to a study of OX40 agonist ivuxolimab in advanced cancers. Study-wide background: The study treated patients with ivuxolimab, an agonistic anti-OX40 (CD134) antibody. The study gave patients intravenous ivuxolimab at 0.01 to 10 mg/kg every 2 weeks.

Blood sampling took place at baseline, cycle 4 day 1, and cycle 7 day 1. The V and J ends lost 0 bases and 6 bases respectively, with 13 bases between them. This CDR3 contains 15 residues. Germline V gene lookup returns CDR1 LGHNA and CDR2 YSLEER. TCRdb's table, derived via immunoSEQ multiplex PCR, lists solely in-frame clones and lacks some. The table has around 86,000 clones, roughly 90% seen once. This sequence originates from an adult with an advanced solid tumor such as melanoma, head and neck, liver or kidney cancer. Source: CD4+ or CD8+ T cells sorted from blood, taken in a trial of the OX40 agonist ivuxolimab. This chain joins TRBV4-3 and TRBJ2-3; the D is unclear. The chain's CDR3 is CASSQEAASKDTQYF. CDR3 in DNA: TGCGCCAGCAGCCAAGAGGCCGCCTCCAAGGATACGCAGTATTTT.